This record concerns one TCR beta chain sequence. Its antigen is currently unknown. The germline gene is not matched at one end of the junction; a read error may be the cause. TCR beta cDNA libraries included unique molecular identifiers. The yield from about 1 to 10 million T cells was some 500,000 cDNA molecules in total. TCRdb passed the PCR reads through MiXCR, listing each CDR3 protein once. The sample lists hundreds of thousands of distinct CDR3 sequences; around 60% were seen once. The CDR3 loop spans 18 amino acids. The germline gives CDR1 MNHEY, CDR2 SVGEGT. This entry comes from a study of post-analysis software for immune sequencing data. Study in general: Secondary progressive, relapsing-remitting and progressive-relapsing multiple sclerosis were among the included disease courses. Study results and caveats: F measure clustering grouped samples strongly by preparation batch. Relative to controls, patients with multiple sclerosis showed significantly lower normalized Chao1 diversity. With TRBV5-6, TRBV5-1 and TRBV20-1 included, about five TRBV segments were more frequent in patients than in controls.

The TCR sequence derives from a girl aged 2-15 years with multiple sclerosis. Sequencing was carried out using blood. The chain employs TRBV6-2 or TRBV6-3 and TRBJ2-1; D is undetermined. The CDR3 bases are TGTGCCAGCAGTTACGGGATACGGTCGCAAAGCTCCTACGATGAGCAGTTCTTC. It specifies CASSYGIRSQSSYDEQFF.